What follows are 20 T cell receptor beta chains derived from one specimen sequenced in a study of Graves' ophthalmopathy and Graves' hyperthyroidism. TCR beta CDR3 regions were amplified from RNA transcripts. Following a first-round RT-PCR that used HTBI primers, a second-round multiplex PCR was carried out. TCRdb redid the calling of the multiplex PCR reads with MiXCR, one entry per CDR3 protein. The sample comprises about 240,000 distinct CDR3 sequences, less than 55% of which are singletons, and around half rests with the top ten. The sequenced sample was peripheral blood. The receptors here all came from an adult man with Graves' ophthalmopathy.

The sample holds many counts of this clonotype. The chain has TRBV10-2 and TRBJ2-5; 15 bases fit TRBD2. The V segment lost 1 base and the J segment 1 base; nucleotides outside the gene matches: 1. Germline lookup yields CDR1 WSHSY and CDR2 SAAADI. CDR3 length: 17 residues. CDR3 loop: CASSEWGLAGGQETQYF. CDR3 nucleotides: TGCGCCAGCAGTGAGTGGGGACTAGCGGGGGGCCAAGAGACCCAGTACTTC.

The V and J genes are TRBV9 and TRBJ2-5, with TRBD1 identical over 7 bases. Germline values: CDR1 SGDLS, CDR2 YYNGEE. This CDR3 region has 15 residues. Trimming took 0 bases from V and 4 from J; bases not matched to a gene: 6. The CDR3 region is CASSVGGRQGETQYF. As DNA, the CDR3 is TGTGCCAGCAGCGTAGGGGGGAGACAGGGAGAGACCCAGTACTTC.

This clonotype came up a few times. The chain couples TRBV25-1 to TRBJ1-1; 10 bases line up with TRBD1. Germline CDR1 MGHDK, CDR2 SYGVNS. The CDR3 totals 15 residues. J gave up 5 bases and V 6 bases, and 9 bases lay outside the gene matches. DNA of the CDR3: TGTGCCAGCAGCAGAAAAGGACAGGGGGAGACTGAAGCTTTCTTT. This sequence encodes CASSRKGQGETEAFF.

This chain joins TRBV6-1 and TRBJ2-7; 9 bases match TRBD1. Germline V gene data show CDR1 as MNHNS and CDR2 as SASEGT. The CDR3 covers 15 residues. J gave up 3 bases and V 5 bases, and 8 bases lay outside the gene matches. The CDR3 spells CASSRTGDTNYEQYF. CDR3 nucleotides: TGTGCCAGCAGTAGGACAGGGGACACCAACTACGAGCAGTACTTC.

This clonotype has just a few counts. V and J are TRBV28 and TRBJ2-6; 8 bases line up with TRBD1. The germline gives CDR1 MDHEN, CDR2 SYDVKM. This CDR3 spans 15 amino acids. The V gene end was trimmed by 6 bases and the J gene end by 2 bases; junction bases not matched to a gene: 3. CDR3 bases: TGTGCCAGCAGACCACAGGGGGCTGGGGCCAACGTCCTGACTTTC. Amino acid sequence: CASRPQGAGANVLTF.

This clonotype was counted between two and nine times. The chain couples TRBV20-1 to TRBJ1-4; TRBD1 matches 10 bases. V lost 5 bases to trimming and J lost 5 bases; unmatched junction nucleotides: 11. This CDR3 spans 16 amino acids. Germline CDR1 is DFQATT and CDR2 is SNEGSKA (reference sequence). Here the CDR3 reads CSALRRDRGLNEKLFF. DNA for the CDR3: TGCAGTGCTCTTCGAAGGGACAGGGGACTAAATGAAAAACTGTTTTTT.

The chain is built from TRBV12-3 or TRBV12-4 and TRBJ1-1, with D perhaps matching TRBD1 (6 bases). This CDR3 has 16 amino acids. Between the trimmed V and J ends, which lost 4 bases and 4 bases, there was a span of 19 bases. CDR3 sequence (DNA): TGTGCCAGCAGTTGGGTTTTCTCAGGGGTAAGCACTGAAGCTTTCTTT. Residues: CASSWVFSGVSTEAFF.

This clonotype has a handful of counts. The chain employs TRBV24-1 and TRBJ1-1; 7 positions match TRBD1. The CDR3 spans 16 residues. Germline V lookup: CDR1 KGHDR, CDR2 SFDVKD. Germline trimming cut 2 bases from V and 4 bases from J; bases unmatched to any gene: 9. Here the CDR3 reads CATSDSGTASGTEAFF. CDR3 nucleotide sequence: TGTGCCACCAGTGATTCCGGGACAGCGAGTGGCACTGAAGCTTTCTTT.

This clonotype has a count of ten or more. The DNA of the CDR3 is TGCGCCAGCAGCGAAGATGGGGGTCGTGGGGCTTTCTTT. Encoded protein: CASSEDGGRGAFF. The gene calls are TRBV5-1 and TRBJ1-1, with D perhaps TRBD1 (5 bases). The CDR3 is 13 residues long. CDR1 and CDR2 (germline): SGHRS, YFSETQ. The V end lost 4 bases, the J end lost 11 bases, and 18 bases lay between the germline ends.

The table lists this clonotype with a few counts. The genes are TRBV12-5 and TRBJ1-2; possibly TRBD1 for D (5 bases). The CDR3 is 13 amino acids. Germline V gene sequence: CDR1 LGHNT, CDR2 FRNRAP. The V and J ends lost 4 bases and 5 bases respectively, with 11 bases between them. The CDR3 here is CASGYGTEYGYTF. Written as DNA, the CDR3 is TGTGCTAGTGGTTACGGGACTGAGTATGGCTACACCTTC.

This rearrangement joins TRBV12-3 or TRBV12-4 to TRBJ2-5; D is undetermined. CDR3 length: 13 amino acids. Trimming took off 6 bases at V and 5 bases at J, with 13 bases between the two ends. The CDR3 protein is CASRRTMRETQYF. The CDR3, as DNA: TGTGCCAGCAGGCGTACGATGAGGGAGACCCAGTACTTC.

The V call is TRBV29-1, the J call TRBJ2-5; 13 nucleotides line up with TRBD2. V gave up 8 bases and J gave up 7 bases; unmatched junction bases: 13. CDR3 length: 15 amino acids. Germline values: CDR1 SQVTM, CDR2 ANQGSEA. This chain's CDR3 is CSSQGGTSGAWTQYF. The CDR3 DNA follows: TGCAGCAGCCAAGGAGGGACTAGCGGGGCCTGGACCCAGTACTTC.

This clonotype occurred a few times. V is TRBV24-1 and J is TRBJ2-2; D uncertain. Germline V gene sequence: CDR1 KGHDR, CDR2 SFDVKD. The length of the CDR3 is 14 residues. Trimming shortened V by 5 bases and J by 4 bases, and 10 bases separated the two germline ends. CDR3 sequence: CATSAQVSTGELFF. The CDR3 DNA is TGTGCCACCAGTGCCCAAGTAAGCACCGGGGAGCTGTTTTTT.

The genes are TRBV7-3 and TRBJ2-7; D gene ambiguous. Trimming took off 2 bases at V and 3 bases at J, with 23 bases between the two ends. Per the germline V gene, CDR1 is SGHTA and CDR2 is FQGTGA. The CDR3 has 18 amino acids. CDR3 protein: CASSLGRFLGGGDYEQYF. Here the CDR3 DNA reads TGTGCCAGCAGCTTAGGCAGATTTCTTGGCGGCGGAGACTACGAGCAGTACTTC.

The sample holds many counts of this clonotype. The chain links TRBV24-1 to TRBJ1-5, with D maybe TRBD1 (5 bases). V lost 9 bases, J lost 2 bases, and 10 bases lay in between. CDR3 size: 13 residues. Germline values: CDR1 KGHDR, CDR2 SFDVKD. CDR3 in amino acids: CATCGDGNQPQHF. The DNA for the CDR3 is TGTGCCACCTGTGGGGACGGCAATCAGCCCCAGCATTTT.

The chain combines TRBV7-2 with TRBJ2-7; 8 positions match TRBD2. V trimming: 9 bases; J trimming: 3 bases; junction bases outside the gene matches: 10. In germline, CDR1 is SGHTA, CDR2 FQGNSA. The CDR3 runs to 14 residues. CDR3 in DNA: TGTGCCAGTACCCCGGGACTAGGCTTCTACGAGCAGTACTTC. It translates to CASTPGLGFYEQYF.

This clonotype was counted a few times. This sequence joins TRBV7-2 and TRBJ2-5, with TRBD2 as a possible D gene (5 bases). Germline V gene sequence: CDR1 SGHTA, CDR2 FQGNSA. Trimming shortened V by 3 bases and J by 5 bases, and 10 bases separated the two germline ends. The CDR3 runs to 13 residues. The CDR3 DNA reads TGTGCCAGCAGCTTGGGAGTTATGGAGACCCAGTACTTC. Amino acids: CASSLGVMETQYF.

This clonotype was seen once. The chain carries TRBV10-3 and TRBJ1-5, with 8 bases fitting TRBD1. The germline CDR1 and CDR2 sequences are ENHRY and SYGVKD. The CDR3 runs 16 residues. For the CDR3, the DNA is TGTCCCACCAGTGATCAGGGGGCAGGGGGCAATCAGCCCCAGCATTTT. Its protein product is CPTSDQGAGGNQPQHF.

This clonotype has a count of ten or more. The CDR3 nucleotides read TGTGCCACCAGTGATCCCCAAAGGGGGCACTATGGCTACACCTTC. Its protein is CATSDPQRGHYGYTF. This sequence joins TRBV24-1 and TRBJ1-2; TRBD1 agrees at 7 bases. The germline V gene has CDR1 KGHDR and CDR2 SFDVKD. This CDR3 contains 15 residues. J was trimmed by 3 bases and V by 3 bases; bases with no gene match: 6.

This chain links TRBV5-5 with TRBJ2-5; 16 nucleotides match TRBD2. This CDR3 comprises 17 residues. Germline CDR1 reads SGHKS; CDR2 reads YYEKEE (reference sequence). V was pared by 5 bases and J by 4 bases, with 8 bases of the junction left unmatched. CDR3 nucleotide sequence: TGTGCCAGCAGTGAGGGACTAGCGGGAGGGTTTGGAGAGACCCAGTACTTC. Amino acid sequence: CASSEGLAGGFGETQYF.